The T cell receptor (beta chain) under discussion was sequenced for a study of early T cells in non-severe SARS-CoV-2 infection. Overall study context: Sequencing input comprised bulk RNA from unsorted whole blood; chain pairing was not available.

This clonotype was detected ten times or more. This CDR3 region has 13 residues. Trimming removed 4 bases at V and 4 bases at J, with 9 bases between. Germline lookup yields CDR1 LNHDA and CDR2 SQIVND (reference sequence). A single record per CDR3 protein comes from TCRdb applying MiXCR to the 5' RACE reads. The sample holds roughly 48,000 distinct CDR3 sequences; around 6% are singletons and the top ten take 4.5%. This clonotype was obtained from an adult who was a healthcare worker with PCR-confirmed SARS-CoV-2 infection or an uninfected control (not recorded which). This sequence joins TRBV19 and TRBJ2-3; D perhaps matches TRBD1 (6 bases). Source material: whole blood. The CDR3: CASSTGVPDTQYF. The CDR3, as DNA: TGTGCCAGTAGTACAGGGGTACCAGATACGCAGTATTTT.